This T cell receptor beta chain was retrieved from a study of blood T cell repertoires in COVID-19. Sequenced by immunoSEQ multiplex PCR; TCRdb stores in-frame clones only, minus some. The data show 100,000 to 150,000 clones, approximately 85% seen once. Germline loops: CDR1 MDHEN, CDR2 SYDVKM. Between the trimmed V and J ends, which lost 6 bases and 8 bases, there was a span of 7 bases. The length of the CDR3 is 10 residues. In Seattle, patients joined the study during active infection and were tracked longitudinally. The source of this sequence is a woman of 80 years or more with COVID-19, enrolled during active disease. The sample consisted of peripheral blood. The chain couples TRBV28 to TRBJ1-2, with D possibly matching TRBD1 (5 bases). Here the CDR3 reads CASRDTGYTF. The CDR3 nucleotides are TGTGCCAGCAGGGACACAGGCTACACCTTC.